This T cell receptor (beta chain) was retrieved from a study of beta chain features in type 1 diabetes. Regarding the study as a whole: Patients' naive, central memory and Treg TCRB repertoires seemed closer to one another than those of healthy donors. Significant though moderate, a shortening of TCRB CDR3s appeared in all four CD4+ subsets of Type 1 diabetes patients.

Comments on this clone: Antigen: not known.

Expressed TCRB transcripts got sequenced, as all isolated RNA was reverse transcribed. Libraries were prepared by immunoSEQ multiplex PCR; TCRdb keeps only in-frame clonotypes and omits some of them. The sample records about 260,000 clones, over 20% being singletons. Trimming took 4 bases from V and 5 from J, leaving 9 bases between them. The CDR3 loop spans 13 amino acids. Germline V CDR1 and CDR2: MNHEY, SVGAGI. The rearrangement links TRBV6-5 to TRBJ2-1, with TRBD1 as a possible D gene (5 bases). The clonotype comes from a woman aged 40 to 49 with type 1 diabetes. Sequenced sample: naive CD4+ T cells from blood. The CDR3 loop reads CASSSPGNNEQFF. The CDR3 bases are TGTGCCAGCAGTTCCCCAGGGAACAATGAGCAGTTCTTC.